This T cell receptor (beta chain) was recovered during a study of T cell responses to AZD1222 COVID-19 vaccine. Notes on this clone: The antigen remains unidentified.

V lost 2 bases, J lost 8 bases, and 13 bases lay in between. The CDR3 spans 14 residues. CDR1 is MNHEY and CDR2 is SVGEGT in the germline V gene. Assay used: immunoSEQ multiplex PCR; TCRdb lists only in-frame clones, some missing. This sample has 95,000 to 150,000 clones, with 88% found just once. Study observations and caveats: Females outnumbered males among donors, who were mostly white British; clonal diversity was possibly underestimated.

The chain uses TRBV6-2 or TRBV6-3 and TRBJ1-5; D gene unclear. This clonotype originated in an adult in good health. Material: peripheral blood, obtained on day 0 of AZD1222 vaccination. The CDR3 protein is CASSYEGRNKPQHF. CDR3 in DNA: TGTGCCAGCAGTTACGAAGGCAGGAATAAGCCCCAGCATTTT.